The rows below give T cell receptor beta chains drawn from one sample of a study of shared clonotypes between healthy human individuals. Some clones are missing from TCRdb's copy, which holds only in-frame ones; the method was immunoSEQ multiplex PCR. The profile shows fewer than 1.4 million clones, more than 75% of them singletons. Sequenced material: memory CD4+ T cells from PBMCs. Receptors were obtained from a man between 18 and 35 years old in good health. Some clones in this sample may be carry-over from other donors' samples. CDR3s include the opening cysteine and the closing phenylalanine or tryptophan. A D gene is named only where the DNA matches it firmly. Expanded clones get a size class; other rows say once, few or many, or leave the size out.

V gene: TRBV28; J gene: TRBJ2-2; clone size: once; D gene: NA; CDR3 protein: CASSLSENTGELFF; CDR3 DNA: TGTGCCAGCAGTTTATCAGAGAACACCGGGGAGCTGTTTTTT
V gene: TRBV11-2; J gene: TRBJ1-1; clone size: NA; D gene: NA; CDR3 protein: CASSSTRLRDMNTEAFF; CDR3 DNA: TGTGCCAGCAGCTCCACCAGACTGCGAGACATGAACACTGAAGCTTTCTTT
V gene: TRBV6-5; J gene: TRBJ1-3; clone size: few; D gene: NA; CDR3 protein: CASSYGTSSGNTIYF; CDR3 DNA: TGTGCCAGCAGCTATGGGACGTCTTCTGGAAACACCATATATTTT
V gene: TRBV30; J gene: TRBJ1-4; clone size: many; D gene: TRBD1; CDR3 protein: CAWSDDRGGEKLFF; CDR3 DNA: TGTGCCTGGAGCGATGACAGGGGGGGCGAAAAACTGTTTTTT
V gene: TRBV29-1; J gene: TRBJ1-1; clone size: once; D gene: NA; CDR3 protein: CSVVSGANTEAFF; CDR3 DNA: TGCAGCGTTGTTTCAGGGGCGAACACTGAAGCTTTCTTT
V gene: TRBV30; J gene: TRBJ1-2; clone size: NA; D gene: NA; CDR3 protein: CAWSKKGPYGYTF; CDR3 DNA: TGTGCCTGGAGTAAAAAGGGTCCTTATGGCTACACCTTC
V gene: TRBV5-1; J gene: TRBJ1-4; clone size: NA; D gene: TRBD1; CDR3 protein: CASRPTPIRGNEKLFF; CDR3 DNA: TGCGCCAGCAGACCGACACCCATCAGGGGGAATGAAAAACTGTTTTTT
V gene: TRBV28; J gene: TRBJ2-1; clone size: NA; D gene: NA; CDR3 protein: CASSLILAPSNEQFF; CDR3 DNA: TGTGCCAGCAGTTTAATCCTAGCGCCCTCGAATGAGCAGTTCTTC
V gene: TRBV9; J gene: TRBJ2-7; clone size: NA; D gene: TRBD1; CDR3 protein: CASSVELGADRDSYEQYF; CDR3 DNA: TGTGCCAGCAGCGTAGAACTGGGGGCGGACAGGGACTCGTACGAGCAGTACTTC
V gene: TRBV10-3; J gene: TRBJ2-5; clone size: few; D gene: NA; CDR3 protein: CAISLSQETQYF; CDR3 DNA: TGTGCCATCAGTCTGTCCCAAGAGACCCAGTACTTC
V gene: TRBV28; J gene: TRBJ1-5; clone size: NA; D gene: NA; CDR3 protein: CASSTNQPQHF; CDR3 DNA: TGTGCCAGCAGTACTAATCAGCCCCAGCATTTT
V gene: TRBV11-2; J gene: TRBJ2-3; clone size: NA; D gene: TRBD2; CDR3 protein: CASSPRRTSGSDTQYF; CDR3 DNA: TGTGCCAGCAGCCCGAGGCGGACTAGCGGCTCAGATACGCAGTATTTT
V gene: TRBV5-1; J gene: TRBJ2-3; clone size: few; D gene: TRBD2; CDR3 protein: CASSLVVAGGTDTQYF; CDR3 DNA: TGCGCCAGCAGCTTGGTGGTAGCGGGAGGCACAGATACGCAGTATTTT
V gene: TRBV28; J gene: TRBJ1-2; clone size: NA; D gene: NA; CDR3 protein: CASRSPGNYGYTF; CDR3 DNA: TGTGCCAGCAGGTCACCGGGAAACTATGGCTACACCTTC
V gene: TRBV9; J gene: TRBJ1-2; clone size: NA; D gene: TRBD1; CDR3 protein: CASSVKPGQGAAYGYTF; CDR3 DNA: TGTGCCAGCAGCGTTAAGCCGGGACAGGGGGCAGCCTATGGCTACACCTTC
V gene: TRBV6-1; J gene: TRBJ1-2; clone size: NA; D gene: NA; CDR3 protein: CASSVAEYYGYTF; CDR3 DNA: TGTGCCAGCAGTGTAGCAGAGTACTATGGCTACACCTTC
V gene: TRBV28; J gene: TRBJ1-6; clone size: NA; D gene: TRBD1; CDR3 protein: CASVGGDRGGLRPLHF; CDR3 DNA: TGTGCCAGCGTCGGGGGGGACAGGGGCGGTTTAAGACCCCTCCACTTT
V gene: TRBV4-1; J gene: TRBJ2-7; clone size: NA; D gene: NA; CDR3 protein: CASSQGDPTLSYEQYF; CDR3 DNA: TGCGCCAGCAGCCAGGGGGACCCTACTCTCTCCTACGAGCAGTACTTC
V gene: TRBV9; J gene: TRBJ2-1; clone size: NA; D gene: NA; CDR3 protein: CASSGSGMSYNEQFF; CDR3 DNA: TGTGCCAGCAGTGGTTCGGGAATGTCCTACAATGAGCAGTTCTTC
V gene: TRBV5-1; J gene: TRBJ1-5; clone size: NA; D gene: NA; CDR3 protein: CASSLGYGNQPQHF; CDR3 DNA: TGCGCCAGCAGCTTGGGATATGGCAATCAGCCCCAGCATTTT
V gene: TRBV6-1; J gene: TRBJ2-2; clone size: NA; D gene: TRBD2; CDR3 protein: CASIWGAGNTGELFF; CDR3 DNA: TGTGCCAGCATTTGGGGAGCGGGAAACACCGGGGAGCTGTTTTTT
V gene: TRBV4-1; J gene: TRBJ2-1; clone size: NA; D gene: TRBD2; CDR3 protein: CASSFSGRSFF; CDR3 DNA: TGCGCCAGCAGTTTTAGCGGGAGGTCGTTCTTC
V gene: TRBV29-1; J gene: TRBJ2-3; clone size: NA; D gene: NA; CDR3 protein: CSGTGQTSTDTQYF; CDR3 DNA: TGCAGCGGTACAGGACAGACTAGCACAGATACGCAGTATTTT
V gene: TRBV18; J gene: TRBJ1-5; clone size: NA; D gene: TRBD1; CDR3 protein: CASSPGQGLYGNQPQHF; CDR3 DNA: TGTGCCAGCTCACCGGGACAGGGGCTTTACGGCAATCAGCCCCAGCATTTT
V gene: TRBV6-6; J gene: TRBJ1-1; clone size: NA; D gene: TRBD1; CDR3 protein: CASNRGLDTEAFF; CDR3 DNA: TGTGCCAGCAACAGGGGGCTTGACACTGAAGCTTTCTTT
V gene: TRBV9; J gene: TRBJ1-2; clone size: NA; D gene: NA; CDR3 protein: CASSGPMNYGYTF; CDR3 DNA: TGTGCCAGCAGCGGTCCAATGAATTATGGCTACACCTTC
V gene: TRBV7-2; J gene: TRBJ1-3; clone size: NA; D gene: NA; CDR3 protein: CASSLVAWARGNTIYF; CDR3 DNA: TGTGCCAGCAGCTTAGTGGCGTGGGCTAGAGGAAACACCATATATTTT
V gene: TRBV18; J gene: TRBJ2-7; clone size: NA; D gene: NA; CDR3 protein: CASSPRSEGREQYF; CDR3 DNA: TGTGCCAGCTCACCTCGGTCGGAGGGGCGCGAGCAGTACTTC
V gene: TRBV25-1; J gene: TRBJ1-2; clone size: NA; D gene: NA; CDR3 protein: CASSTPLGYTF; CDR3 DNA: TGTGCCAGCAGTACACCCCTAGGCTACACCTTC
V gene: TRBV7-9; J gene: TRBJ1-1; clone size: NA; D gene: NA; CDR3 protein: CASSPIYQGSPEAFF; CDR3 DNA: TGTGCCAGCAGCCCGATTTATCAGGGGAGCCCTGAAGCTTTCTTT
V gene: TRBV4-3; J gene: TRBJ2-1; clone size: NA; D gene: NA; CDR3 protein: CASSQEWGAGREQFF; CDR3 DNA: TGCGCCAGCAGCCAAGAATGGGGCGCGGGACGCGAGCAGTTCTTC
V gene: TRBV2; J gene: TRBJ2-1; clone size: few; D gene: TRBD2; CDR3 protein: CASSVGAGVRNEQFF; CDR3 DNA: TGTGCCAGCAGTGTAGGAGCGGGAGTTCGAAATGAGCAGTTCTTC
V gene: TRBV5-8; J gene: TRBJ1-4; clone size: NA; D gene: NA; CDR3 protein: CASSRDTGSPYEKLFF; CDR3 DNA: TGTGCCAGCAGCCGGGATACAGGGAGCCCCTATGAAAAACTGTTTTTT
V gene: TRBV28; J gene: TRBJ2-5; clone size: NA; D gene: TRBD1; CDR3 protein: CASSERGGLQETQYF; CDR3 DNA: TGTGCCAGCAGTGAACGAGGGGGCCTCCAAGAGACCCAGTACTTC
V gene: TRBV29-1; J gene: TRBJ1-2; clone size: NA; D gene: NA; CDR3 protein: CSAPMDSNYGYTF; CDR3 DNA: TGCAGCGCCCCTATGGACAGCAACTATGGCTACACCTTC
V gene: TRBV27; J gene: TRBJ2-1; clone size: NA; D gene: TRBD2; CDR3 protein: CASSQPGLAGGNEQFF; CDR3 DNA: TGTGCCAGCAGTCAACCGGGACTAGCGGGAGGGAATGAGCAGTTCTTC
V gene: TRBV29-1; J gene: TRBJ1-1; clone size: NA; D gene: NA; CDR3 protein: CSVEGTLVNTEAFF; CDR3 DNA: TGCAGCGTTGAAGGGACACTCGTGAACACTGAAGCTTTCTTT
V gene: TRBV7-3; J gene: TRBJ1-1; clone size: NA; D gene: TRBD1; CDR3 protein: CASSQGPGQGARTEAFF; CDR3 DNA: TGTGCCAGCAGCCAAGGCCCGGGACAGGGGGCGCGTACTGAAGCTTTCTTT
V gene: TRBV5-1; J gene: TRBJ1-4; clone size: NA; D gene: NA; CDR3 protein: CASSLQEWNEKLFF; CDR3 DNA: TGCGCCAGCAGCTTGCAGGAGTGGAATGAAAAACTGTTTTTT
V gene: TRBV2; J gene: TRBJ1-1; clone size: NA; D gene: NA; CDR3 protein: CASSVTVGGGTEAFF; CDR3 DNA: TGTGCCAGCAGTGTTACGGTTGGGGGCGGCACTGAAGCTTTCTTT
V gene: TRBV7-6; J gene: TRBJ1-5; clone size: NA; D gene: NA; CDR3 protein: CASSLSNEKPQHF; CDR3 DNA: TGTGCCAGCAGCTTGTCCAATGAAAAGCCCCAGCATTTT
V gene: TRBV7-9; J gene: TRBJ2-7; clone size: NA; D gene: NA; CDR3 protein: CASSPSSYEQYF; CDR3 DNA: TGTGCCAGCAGCCCGAGCTCCTACGAGCAGTACTTC